The present T cell receptor (beta chain) was sequenced within a study of shared clonotypes between healthy human individuals (dated by TCRdb to the early 2020s). Describing the broader study: Three men and two women, aged 18 to 49 years, made up the cohort. To increase sequencing depth and limit assay-specific biases, different laboratories used diverse techniques to prepare libraries and sequence TCR repertoires. Per donor, leukapheresis produced somewhere between about 0.9 and 10 billion PBMCs. For each donor, CD4 naive and CD4 memory were each given three plates, CD8 naive was given two plates, and CD8 memory was given one plate. The study deeply sequenced blood TCR repertoires of about 5 healthy adults to estimate repertoire size and the extent of clonotype sharing between individuals.

V and J lose 5 bases and 7 bases, and a span of 15 bases separates them. The CDR3, cysteine through phenylalanine, is 14 amino acids long. Only CDR3 DNA remains: 42 bases, in frame from the first base. CDR1 and CDR2 (SNHLY, FYNNEI) derive from the germline V gene. This clone was found once. Its recognized antigen is unknown. No quality values exist for individual bases; no much larger clone is one base distant. Results and caveats for the whole study, not just this receptor: Clonotypes shared by all four sorted-subset donors showed higher generation probabilities than non-shared clonotypes. Larger estimated clonotype richness was generally found for naive subsets than for memory subsets. Across a handful of donors, approximately 4.9% of naive CD4, roughly 3.3% of naive CD8, 2.3% of memory CD4, and roughly 0.41% of memory CD8 clonotypes were shared. Even with the large sequencing depth, rarefaction of the sorted-subset datasets indicated that sequencing was incomplete. Based on pairwise subsampling, the degree of clonotype sharing among donors was expected to be affected by sequencing depth. Sampling was restricted to blood, and TCR repertoires in tissue are likely to differ from TCR repertoires in blood. The genetic and exposure-history diversity represented was limited by the small number of donors.

Donors were healthy HIV-negative adults with no recently reported acute infections or vaccinations. Only Caucasian adults living in Nashville, Tennessee, USA were represented among the donors. CD4+ T cells were enriched by magnetic negative selection; naive cells were then positively selected on CD45RA, and the negative fraction formed the memory subset. After blood collection by leukapheresis, PBMCs were isolated using Ficoll-Histopaque density gradient centrifugation and then cryopreserved in the vapor phase of liquid nitrogen. Analytical flow cytometry was used to check the purity and quantity of every magnetically sorted T cell population. From each sorted fraction, genomic DNA was isolated and quantified by UV absorbance on a Nanodrop 2000c. TCR CDR3 regions were amplified from genomic DNA by multiplex PCR using the deep immunoSEQ assay. Genomic DNA extracted from each cell subset was distributed evenly over all wells of several immunoSEQ 96-well plates, and each plate served as one replicate. Each replicate PCR for sorted subsets received about 180 ng genomic DNA, equal to roughly 30,000 T cell genomes. The purified libraries were quantified using a Qubit 3.0 fluorometer, sized with a Bioanalyzer 2100, and then quantified again using the KAPA Library Quantification kit. A separate single-read 150-cycle Illumina NextSeq 550 flow cell was used to sequence each immunoSEQ 96-well plate. Turning to the authors' computational methods: Because the immunoSEQ output held only junctional sequences and lacked quality scores, the filtering could not match the filtering applied to full-length reads. Sequences were annotated with PyIR, a Python wrapper for IgBLAST v1.9, using IMGT germline references to assign V/J genes and CDR3. Reads were filtered out if the reads had weak V/J assignments (E-value above 1e-6), no CDR3, stop codons, out-of-frame junctions, or ambiguous translated residues. A V3J clonotype was defined by an identical inferred V gene, J gene, and CDR3 amino acid sequence. The percentage overlap between two repertoires was calculated by dividing the number of shared unique clonotypes by the size of the smaller repertoire. Three approaches were used to assess repertoire richness: RTK rarefaction, the Chao1 estimator, and Recon v2.1 estimates of unobserved clonotypes. Generation probabilities were computed with OLGA for all TCRbeta clonotypes obtained by the gDNA method from several donors. Held by TCRdb, this immuneACCESS table contains in-frame sequences only and omits some clones. Under half of the omission traces to an unresolved V gene where checked; the cause of the rest is unknown. D and trimming were read from the DNA, whereas the V and J calls and clone size are those reported in that table. Recorded for this sample are some 2,500,000 clones; roughly 93% of them occurred a single time. Clones ranked in the top ten supply about 0.39% of the sample.

Sequencing input: naive CD4+ T cells from PBMCs. The cell subset or site label, as the study defines it: CD45RA+ positively selected. This chain joins TRBV2 to TRBJ1-5; perhaps TRBD1 is the D gene, with 5 bases matching. The sequence came from a man younger than 35 in good health. Some clones in this sample may be carry-over from other donors' samples. The CDR3 region reads CASSFGGGGQPQHF. The DNA sequence is TGTGCCAGCAGTTTCGGGGGAGGAGGGCAGCCCCAGCATTTT.